Listed here are 32 T cell receptor beta chains from one sample, sequenced in a study of T cell clonality in common variable immunodeficiency. Overall study results and limits: In common variable immunodeficiency, TCR beta chains reportedly carried fewer deletions and N-nucleotide insertions.

No antigen has been assigned to these receptors. Sequencing used immunoSEQ multiplex PCR; TCRdb keeps in-frame clones, though not all of them. The sample holds 15,000 to 20,000 clones, and no clone turns up only once. The sample consisted of peripheral blood mononuclear cells. These TCRs come from a human donor with common variable immunodeficiency.

In its sample, this clone was seen a few times. The read stops 3 residues short of the end of the CDR3; the missing end is completed from the germline J gene. The chain employs TRBV5-1 and TRBJ2-7, with 9 bases that match TRBD1. Germline CDR1 reads SGHRS; CDR2 reads YFSETQ. The CDR3 covers 14 residues. V dropped 0 bases and J dropped 6; count of bases not matched to a gene: 4. The CDR3 DNA, read in part, is TGCGCCAGCAGCTTGGTTGGGACAGGGACCGAG. Its translation is CASSLVGTGTE. The CDR3 reads in full as CASSLVGTGTEQYF.

Comment on this clone: The read stops 3 residues short of the end of the CDR3; the missing end is completed from the germline J gene. The chain carries TRBV7-2 and TRBJ1-6; tentatively, D is TRBD1 (5 bases). Germline V gene sequence: CDR1 SGHTA, CDR2 FQGNSA. The CDR3 is made up of 15 amino acids. V lost 5 bases and J lost 9, with 17 bases in between. The part of the CDR3 DNA that was read is TGTGCCAGCAGCCCGGAGGCGGGGCTGGGTTCACCC. Amino acids: CASSPEAGLGSP. The complete CDR3 reads CASSPEAGLGSPLHF.

This clone was recorded a few times. The read stops 3 residues short of the end of the CDR3; the missing end is completed from the germline J gene. The V gene is TRBV6-1, the J gene TRBJ2-1; TRBD2 might be the D (6 bases). Germline CDR1 reads MNHNS; CDR2 reads SASEGT. The ends were cut back, 2 bases at V and 0 bases at J, with 8 bases in the middle. The CDR3 totals 15 residues. This CDR3 is CASSEIAASYNEQFF. The DNA read from the CDR3 is TGTGCCAGCAGTGAAATAGCGGCCTCCTACAATGAG.

With respect to this clone: From the germline J gene comes the end of the CDR3, since the read stops 3 residues before it. The rearrangement links TRBV5-1 to TRBJ1-2, with D hard to call. The CDR3 runs to 13 residues. V lost 0 bases and J lost 6, with 9 bases in between. Germline loops: CDR1 SGHRS, CDR2 YFSETQ. The CDR3 sequence: CASSLAGSDGYTF. The CDR3 DNA, read in part, is TGCGCCAGCAGCTTGGCCGGTAGCGATGGC.

About this clone itself: Read sequence stops 3 residues before the CDR3 end, and the germline J gene provides the missing end. The chain is built from TRBV6-2 or TRBV6-3 and TRBJ2-2; D remains ambiguous. Trimming took 3 bases from V and 2 from J, leaving 13 bases between them. Germline V lookup: CDR1 MNHEY, CDR2 SVGEGT. This CDR3 is 16 amino acids long. CDR3 protein: CASSYFYRFNTGELFF. The sequenced CDR3 bases are TGTGCCAGCAGTTATTTCTACAGATTTAACACCGGGGAG.

Worth noting for this clone: The read ends 3 residues shy of where the CDR3 ends; the end is completed using the germline J gene. The rearrangement links TRBV6-2 or TRBV6-3 to TRBJ2-7; 8 bases match TRBD2. In germline, CDR1 is MNHEY, CDR2 SVGEGT. The CDR3 runs to 14 residues. V dropped 5 bases and J dropped 2; count of bases not matched to a gene: 5. The part of the CDR3 DNA that was read is TGTGCCAGCAGTCCTGGCGGGGGGACCTACGAG. This encodes CASSPGGGTYE. The full CDR3 sequence reads CASSPGGGTYEQYF.

The sample holds many counts of this clone. The read ends 3 residues early relative to the CDR3; the germline J gene fills the gap. The rearrangement joins TRBV5-1 to TRBJ2-3; 8 nucleotides match TRBD2. From germline, CDR1 is SGHRS and CDR2 YFSETQ. The CDR3 totals 20 residues. After removal of 0 bases from V and 0 bases from J, the junction contained 15 bases not matched to a gene. The sequenced part of the CDR3 DNA is TGCGCCAGCAGCTTGGAGGGTAGACTAGCGCAGAGTACTAGCACAGATACG. As protein: CASSLEGRLAQSTSTDT. The full CDR3 is CASSLEGRLAQSTSTDTQYF. The variable domain in full, completed from reference TRBV5-1 and TRBJ2-3, reads KAGVTQTPRYLIKTRGQQVTLSCSPISGHRSVSWYQQTPGQGLQFLFEYFSETQRNKGNFPGRFSGRQFSNSRSEMNVSTLELGDSALYLCASSLEGRLAQSTSTDTQYFGPGTRLTVL.

This clone has just a few counts. The read gets to within 3 residues of the CDR3 end, and the germline J gene fills in the rest. The V and J genes are TRBV7-9 and TRBJ1-5; possible D gene TRBD1, 5 bases. The V and J ends lost 2 bases and 4 bases respectively, with 12 bases between them. Germline lookup yields CDR1 SEHNR and CDR2 FQNEAQ (reference sequence). The CDR3 runs to 15 residues. The CDR3 protein is CASSLLAGGNQPQHF. CDR3 DNA, as far as it was read: TGTGCCAGCAGCTTACTGGCCGGGGGAAATCAGCCC.

This clone counts as medium-sized. The DNA ends 3 residues before the CDR3 does, and the rest of the CDR3 is filled in from the germline J gene. The gene calls are TRBV5-6 and TRBJ1-1, with D possibly matching TRBD1 (5 bases). The CDR3 has 15 amino acids. Trimming removed 1 base at V and 5 bases at J, with 15 bases between. Germline CDR1 is SGHDT and CDR2 is YYEEEE. Partial CDR3 DNA: TGTGCCAGCAGCTTGCGGTGGCAGGGCATGACTGAA. Its protein is CASSLRWQGMTE. The whole CDR3 is CASSLRWQGMTEAFF.

Concerning this clone: The sequence runs out 3 residues before the end of the CDR3; the remainder is reconstructed from the germline J gene. This chain joins TRBV6-2 or TRBV6-3 and TRBJ2-7; 8 bases map to TRBD2. Germline CDR1 and CDR2: MNHEY and SVGEGT. The CDR3 loop spans 14 amino acids. V was pared by 5 bases and J by 6 bases, with 9 bases of the junction left unmatched. CDR3 protein: CASSLSGSRGEQYF. The CDR3 DNA, read in part, is TGTGCCAGCAGTCTGAGCGGGAGCCGAGGCGAG.

For this clone: The junction shows a germline mismatch at one end, possibly a read error. The read terminates 3 residues before the CDR3 end, so the remaining end is supplied by the germline J gene. The chain links TRBV7-7 to TRBJ2-2; the D gene is possibly TRBD2 (7 bases). In germline, CDR1 is SSHAT, CDR2 FNYEAQ (reference sequence). CDR3 length: 17 amino acids. Here the CDR3 reads CASSSSPAGANTGELFF. The CDR3 bases that were read are TGTGCTAGCAGCTCCAGTCCGGCGGGGGCTAACACCGGGGAG.

About this clone: The CDR3 end falls 3 residues outside the read, so it is completed with the germline J gene. J is TRBJ1-1 and V is TRBV19; 10 nucleotides agree with TRBD1. The CDR3 sequence is 13 residues long. Germline V gene sequence: CDR1 LNHDA, CDR2 SQIVND (reference sequence). CDR3 protein: CASSARDRGRAFF. The CDR3 DNA, read in part, is TGTGCCAGTAGTGCCCGGGACAGGGGAAGG.

About this clone: The CDR3 extends 3 residues past the end of the read, so its final part is completed from the germline J gene. The J gene is TRBJ1-1, the V gene TRBV19, with a possible D match to TRBD1 (6 bases). This CDR3 is built from 13 residues. Trimming removed 4 bases from V and 5 bases from J, with 11 bases in between. Per germline, CDR1 LNHDA and CDR2 SQIVND (reference sequence). CDR3 DNA, as far as it was read: TGTGCCAGTAGTACCAGGGGAGAGACTGAA. Its translation: CASSTRGETE. In full, the CDR3 is CASSTRGETEAFF.

As concerns this clone: The missing CDR3 end, 3 residues past where the read stops, is filled in from the germline J gene. V usage is TRBV2 and J usage is TRBJ1-3, with 7 positions matching TRBD1. This CDR3 is 13 amino acids long. The germline CDR1 and CDR2 sequences are SNHLY and FYNNEI. V dropped 7 bases and J dropped 1; count of bases not matched to a gene: 1. CDR3 protein: CASKGASGNTIYF. CDR3 DNA (partial): TGTGCCAGCAAGGGGGCGTCTGGAAACACC. Combining the CDR3 with reference TRBV2 and TRBJ1-3 gives the whole variable domain EPEVTQTPSHQVTQMGQEVILRCVPISNHLYFYWYRQILGQKVEFLVSFYNNEISEKSEIFDDQFSVERPDGSNFTLKIRSTKLEDSAMYFCASKGASGNTIYFGEGSWLTVV.

This clone was counted only a few times. The CDR3 is cut off 3 residues early in the read; its end comes from the germline J gene. The gene calls are TRBV5-6 and TRBJ2-7; TRBD2 agrees at 8 bases. Germline CDR1 reads SGHDT; CDR2 reads YYEEEE. Losses at the gene ends were 8 bases for V and 2 bases for J; bases not matched to a gene: 6. This CDR3 has 13 amino acids. CDR3 bases read: TGTGCCAGGTACGGGGGGGACCCCTACGAG. Its protein is CARYGGDPYE. The complete CDR3 sequence is CARYGGDPYEQYF.

As regards this clone: The sequence runs out 3 residues before the end of the CDR3; the remainder is reconstructed from the germline J gene. The chain recombines TRBV29-1 with TRBJ1-2; D is unclear. With 0 bases removed from V and 7 bases from J, the gap between germline ends came to 6 bases. The germline V gene encodes CDR1 SQVTM and CDR2 ANQGSEA. This CDR3 comprises 11 residues. The CDR3 DNA, read in part, is TGCAGCGTTGAAGATCTTTCTGGC. Encoded protein: CSVEDLSG. The whole CDR3 protein is CSVEDLSGYTF.

This clone was detected a few times. The read ends 3 residues before the CDR3 terminus; that terminus is restored from the germline J gene. This rearrangement joins TRBV7-2 to TRBJ1-2; no definite D call. CDR1 is SGHTA, CDR2 FQGNSA, per germline. Trimming cost V 1 base and J 2 bases, with 5 bases left between them. The CDR3 is 13 residues long. The sequenced CDR3 bases are TGTGCCAGCAGCTTAGGCCAGAACTATGGC. Encoded protein: CASSLGQNYG. The CDR3 in full is CASSLGQNYGYTF.

Comment on this clone: The read falls 3 residues short of the CDR3 end, and the missing part is taken from the germline J gene. This sequence joins TRBV2 and TRBJ1-2, with 8 bases aligning to TRBD1. CDR3 size: 14 residues. Germline V gene data show CDR1 as SNHLY and CDR2 as FYNNEI. CDR3 bases read: TGTGCCAGCAGCCCAGACCGGACAGGGTGGGGC. Its protein is CASSPDRTGWG. The entire CDR3 is CASSPDRTGWGYTF.

In this sample, this clone turned up a few times. The DNA ends 3 residues before the CDR3 does, and the rest of the CDR3 is filled in from the germline J gene. This rearrangement joins TRBV5-1 to TRBJ1-2; 8 bases align to TRBD1. J gave up 0 bases and V 2 bases, and 12 bases lay outside the gene matches. The CDR3 consists of 18 residues. Germline CDR1 reads SGHRS; CDR2 reads YFSETQ. The CDR3 DNA, read in part, is TGCGCCAGCAGCTTAAACCGACAGGGGAGCTCAGCTAACTATGGC. It is translated as CASSLNRQGSSANYG. The whole CDR3 is CASSLNRQGSSANYGYTF. The whole variable domain, remainder taken from reference TRBV5-1 and TRBJ1-2, is KAGVTQTPRYLIKTRGQQVTLSCSPISGHRSVSWYQQTPGQGLQFLFEYFSETQRNKGNFPGRFSGRQFSNSRSEMNVSTLELGDSALYLCASSLNRQGSSANYGYTFGSGTRLTVV.

Only a few counts were recorded for this clone. The read terminates 3 residues ahead of where the CDR3 ends, so the germline J gene completes it. The J gene is TRBJ1-6, the V gene TRBV6-2 or TRBV6-3; maybe TRBD1 (5 bases). The CDR3 spans 14 residues. Germline V lookup: CDR1 MNHEY, CDR2 SVGEGT. With 5 bases removed from V and 7 bases from J, the gap between germline ends came to 12 bases. CDR3 bases read: TGTGCCAGCAGTCGGACGGGGGTAAATTCACCC. Translation: CASSRTGVNSP. The whole CDR3 reads CASSRTGVNSPLHF.

This clone was seen a few times. The read stops 3 residues short of the end of the CDR3; the missing end is completed from the germline J gene. The J gene is TRBJ1-1, the V gene TRBV18; 11 bases are shared with TRBD1. This CDR3 contains 17 residues. V gave up 2 bases and J gave up 6 bases; unmatched junction bases: 11. The germline V gene has CDR1 KGHSH and CDR2 LQKENI. CDR3 DNA, as far as it was read: TGTGCCAGCTCACCATCGGGACAGGGGGTCCAAGGGTCTGAA. Its protein is CASSPSGQGVQGSE. The entire CDR3 protein reads CASSPSGQGVQGSEAFF.

This clone was seen ten or more times. The CDR3: CSVDLAGNTGELFF. CDR3 bases read: TGCAGCGTTGATCTAGCGGGGAACACCGGGGAG. V and J are TRBV29-1 and TRBJ2-2, with 8 bases lining up with TRBD2. The missing CDR3 end, 3 residues past where the read stops, is filled in from the germline J gene. The germline gives CDR1 SQVTM, CDR2 ANQGSEA. J lost 1 base, V lost 3 bases, and 1 base had no gene match. The CDR3 has 14 residues.

This clone appeared many times. The read terminates 3 residues ahead of where the CDR3 ends, so the germline J gene completes it. This chain joins TRBV6-9 and TRBJ2-7; 15 nucleotides align to TRBD2. The CDR3 is 17 residues long. The trim removed 6 bases at V and 4 bases at J, leaving 10 bases unmatched. Germline V CDR1 and CDR2: MNHGY, SVAAGI. The CDR3 reads CASRTGLAGGSLYEQYF. The CDR3 bases that were read are TGTGCCAGCAGAACGGGACTAGCGGGGGGAAGCCTTTACGAG.

In its sample, this clone was seen many times. Read sequence stops 3 residues before the CDR3 end, and the germline J gene provides the missing end. The chain has TRBV7-6 and TRBJ1-5; D is perhaps TRBD1 (6 bases). CDR3 length equals 14 residues. The V end lost 5 bases, the J end lost 6 bases, and 14 bases lay between the germline ends. The germline CDR1 and CDR2 sequences are SGHVS and FNYEAQ. The CDR3 DNA, read in part, is TGTGCCAGCAGCGGACCAGGGGCCGGTCAGCCC. Its translation is CASSGPGAGQP. The whole CDR3 reads CASSGPGAGQPQHF.

This clone has a count of ten or more. The sequenced fragment ends 3 residues before the CDR3 boundary, so the rest is inferred from the germline J gene. This chain joins TRBV2 and TRBJ2-3, with 7 bases lining up with TRBD2. The J segment lost 2 bases and the V segment lost 2 bases, leaving 1 base of the junction unmatched. CDR1 is SNHLY and CDR2 is FYNNEI in the germline V gene. CDR3 length: 14 residues. The CDR3: CASSELADTDTQYF. The CDR3 bases that were read are TGTGCCAGCAGTGAACTAGCGGACACAGATACG.

This clone appeared a few times. The sequence runs out 3 residues before the end of the CDR3; the remainder is reconstructed from the germline J gene. V gene TRBV5-4 combines with J gene TRBJ2-5; unclear D gene. In germline, CDR1 is SGHNT, CDR2 YYREEE (reference sequence). The CDR3 is 14 amino acids. The ends were cut back, 0 bases at V and 1 base at J, with 7 bases in the middle. The part of the CDR3 DNA that was read is TGTGCCAGCAGCTTGGATCAGCGCCAAGAGACC. Its protein product is CASSLDQRQET. The entire CDR3 protein reads CASSLDQRQETQYF.

Many counts were recorded for this clone. Read coverage stops 3 residues before the CDR3 terminus; the germline J gene supplies the remainder. The rearrangement joins TRBV14 to TRBJ2-7; the match to TRBD1 covers 10 bases. CDR1 and CDR2 (germline): SGHDN, FVKESK. This CDR3 comprises 16 residues. The trim removed 2 bases at V and 6 bases at J, leaving 10 bases unmatched. CDR3 amino acids: CASSQKGTGVWVEQYF. The sequenced part of the CDR3 DNA is TGTGCCAGCAGCCAAAAAGGGACAGGGGTTTGGGTCGAG.

Details on this clone: The read terminates 3 residues before the CDR3 end, so the remaining end is supplied by the germline J gene. This sequence joins TRBV6-2 or TRBV6-3 and TRBJ1-4, with 7 bases that match TRBD1. V shed 0 bases and J 5 bases; nucleotides not matched to a gene: 0. Germline V CDR1 and CDR2: MNHEY, SVGEGT. The CDR3 contains 14 residues. CDR3 bases read: TGTGCCAGCAGTTACTCGACAGGGAATGAAAAA. Its protein is CASSYSTGNEK. The whole CDR3 sequence is CASSYSTGNEKLFF.

This clone was recorded many times. The CDR3 extends 3 residues past the end of the read, so its final part is completed from the germline J gene. The rearrangement joins TRBV2 to TRBJ1-1, with 7 bases identical to TRBD1. The junction had 15 bases not matched to a gene; V was cut back by 7 bases and J by 7 bases. Germline V gene sequence: CDR1 SNHLY, CDR2 FYNNEI. The length of the CDR3 is 15 residues. The CDR3 sequence is CASNSGRGTDFEAFF. The part of the CDR3 DNA that was read is TGTGCCAGCAATTCGGGCAGGGGGACGGACTTTGAA.

This clone was recorded a few times. The observed sequence ends 3 residues before the CDR3 terminus, with the missing tail filled in from the germline J gene. The rearrangement uses TRBV19 and TRBJ2-5; 9 bases map to TRBD2. Germline CDR1 reads LNHDA; CDR2 reads SQIVND (reference sequence). The junction had 10 bases not matched to a gene; V was cut back by 5 bases and J by 6 bases. The length of the CDR3 is 15 residues. CDR3 in amino acids: CASSPAGGRIKTQYF. CDR3 DNA, as far as it was read: TGTGCCAGTAGTCCCGCGGGGGGGCGCATAAAGACC.

This clone was counted between two and nine times. The CDR3 end is not reached by the read, which stops 3 residues before it; the germline J gene fills it in. The chain combines TRBV30 with TRBJ1-3, with a weak D call TRBD1 (6 bases). The CDR3 has 13 residues. Between the trimmed V and J ends, which lost 1 base and 2 bases, there was a span of 6 bases. Germline V gives CDR1 GTSNPN, CDR2 SVGIG (reference sequence). CDR3 DNA, as far as it was read: TGTGCCTGGAGTGGGGACACTGGAAACACC. Protein: CAWSGDTGNT. The full CDR3 protein is CAWSGDTGNTIYF.

This clone was counted many times. The CDR3 end lies 3 residues beyond the end of the read and is filled in from the germline J gene. The gene calls are TRBV2 and TRBJ1-2; TRBD1 is a possible D gene (6 bases). The CDR3 totals 12 residues. The V gene's germline CDR1 is SNHLY and CDR2 FYNNEI. The CDR3 loop reads CASSNRAGGYTF. The sequenced CDR3 bases are TGTGCCAGCAGCAACAGGGCGGGAGGC.